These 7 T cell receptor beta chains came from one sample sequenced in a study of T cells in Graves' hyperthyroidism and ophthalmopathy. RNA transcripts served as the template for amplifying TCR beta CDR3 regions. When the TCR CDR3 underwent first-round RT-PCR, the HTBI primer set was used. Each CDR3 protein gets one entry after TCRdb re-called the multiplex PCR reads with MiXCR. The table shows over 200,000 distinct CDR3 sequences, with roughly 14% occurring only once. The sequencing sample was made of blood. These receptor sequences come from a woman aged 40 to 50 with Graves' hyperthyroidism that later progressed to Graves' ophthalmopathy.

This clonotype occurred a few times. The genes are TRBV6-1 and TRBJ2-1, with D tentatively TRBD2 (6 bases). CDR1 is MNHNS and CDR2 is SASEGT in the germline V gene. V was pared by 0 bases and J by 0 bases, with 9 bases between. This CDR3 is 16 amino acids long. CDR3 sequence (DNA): TGTGCCAGCAGTGAAGCTAGCGGAATCTCCTACAATGAGCAGTTCTTC. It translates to CASSEASGISYNEQFF.

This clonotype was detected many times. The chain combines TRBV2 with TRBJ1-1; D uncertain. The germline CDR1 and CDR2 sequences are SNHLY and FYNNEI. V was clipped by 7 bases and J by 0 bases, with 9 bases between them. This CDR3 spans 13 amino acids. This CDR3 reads CASTTEMNTEAFF. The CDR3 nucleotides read TGTGCCAGCACGACGGAGATGAACACTGAAGCTTTCTTT.

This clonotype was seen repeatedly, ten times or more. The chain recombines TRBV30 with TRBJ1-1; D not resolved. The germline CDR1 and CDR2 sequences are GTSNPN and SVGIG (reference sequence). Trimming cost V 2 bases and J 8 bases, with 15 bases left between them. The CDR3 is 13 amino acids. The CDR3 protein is CAWSLTLGREAFF. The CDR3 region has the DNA TGTGCCTGGAGTTTGACTTTAGGGAGGGAAGCTTTCTTT.

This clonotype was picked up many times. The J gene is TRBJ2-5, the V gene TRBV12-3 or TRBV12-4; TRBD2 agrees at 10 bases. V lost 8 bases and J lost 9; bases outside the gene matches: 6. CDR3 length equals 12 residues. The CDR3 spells CASVTSGNAQYF. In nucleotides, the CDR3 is TGTGCCAGCGTCACTAGCGGGAATGCCCAGTACTTC.

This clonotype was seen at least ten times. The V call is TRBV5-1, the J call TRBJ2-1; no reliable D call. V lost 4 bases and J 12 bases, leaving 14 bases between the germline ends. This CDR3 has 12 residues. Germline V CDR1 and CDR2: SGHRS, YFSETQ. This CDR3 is CASSPGLQGQFF. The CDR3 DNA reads TGCGCCAGCAGCCCCGGGTTGCAAGGGCAGTTCTTC.

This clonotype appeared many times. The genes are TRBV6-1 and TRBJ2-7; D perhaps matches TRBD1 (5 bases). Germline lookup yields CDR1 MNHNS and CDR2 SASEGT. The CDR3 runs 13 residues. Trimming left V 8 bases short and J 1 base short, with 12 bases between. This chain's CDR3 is CASQKDMSYEQYF. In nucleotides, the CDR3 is TGTGCCAGCCAAAAGGACATGTCCTACGAGCAGTACTTC.

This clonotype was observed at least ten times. The CDR3 spells CASSSSWDEQFF. The CDR3 DNA sequence: TGTGCCAGCAGTTCGAGCTGGGATGAGCAGTTCTTC. This rearrangement joins TRBV28 to TRBJ2-1; D not resolved. The CDR3 has 12 residues. Per germline, CDR1 MDHEN and CDR2 SYDVKM. Between the trimmed V and J ends, which lost 4 bases and 8 bases, there was a span of 9 bases. The entire variable domain, with the rest obtained from reference TRBV28 and TRBJ2-1, is as follows: DVKVTQSSRYLVKRTGEKVFLECVQDMDHENMFWYRQDPGLGLRLIYFSYDVKMKEKGDIPEGYSVSREKKERFSLILESASTNQTSMYLCASSSSWDEQFFGPGTRLTVL.